Detailed here is one T cell receptor (beta chain). Antigen specificity is unknown. TCRdb's table, derived via immunoSEQ multiplex PCR, lists solely in-frame clones and lacks some. This table holds tens of thousands of clones, more than 80% found once. This record comes from a study of glioma-infiltrating T cells after dendritic cell vaccination. Study-wide background: Monocyte-derived dendritic cells, cultured roughly 7 days with IL-4 and GM-CSF, were pulsed with autologous tumor lysate. Three intradermal dendritic cell vaccine injections were given every two weeks. Whole-study results and caveats: Survival was not directly related to TCR clonality in these patients.

V lost 2 bases and J 2 bases, leaving 13 bases between the germline ends. The CDR3 is 15 amino acids. From germline, CDR1 is WNHNN and CDR2 SYGVQD (reference sequence). Time point specified: after dendritic cell vaccination, including at tumor progression/relapse. The chain links TRBV10-1 to TRBJ2-7; D may be TRBD1 (6 bases). The sequence derives from a human donor with glioblastoma. This specimen was blood, taken after dendritic cell vaccination. The CDR3, as DNA: TGCGCCAGCAGTGAGCCGACAGGATCCCCCTACGAGCAGTACGTC. It yields the protein CASSEPTGSPYEQYV.